This TCR beta chain was captured by sequencing in a study of CD8+ T cells in alopecia areata. Study-wide results and caveats: Higher clonality and more expanded CD8+ clones appeared in lesional than normal scalp. TCR sharing was clearer in mice than between patients, perhaps partly owing to patient HLA diversity. Given one nonresponder, whether baseline CD8+ expansion relates to response remains uncertain.

Of note for this clone: Its antigen is still unknown.

Treatment noted: oral pan-JAK inhibitor, 5-10 mg twice daily. Germline assignment: CDR1 SNHLY and CDR2 FYNNEI. The ends were cut back, 4 bases at V and 5 bases at J, with 8 bases in the middle. There are 12 residues in the CDR3. Extraction of RNA preceded its reverse transcription into cDNA, which served as the sequencing template. The method was immunoSEQ multiplex PCR; TCRdb's version includes in-frame clones alone and lacks a portion of them. In the table there are about 260,000 clones, 60% of which are singletons. This sequence originates from a human donor with alopecia areata. The chain links TRBV2 to TRBJ2-5; D ambiguous. Material: CD4+ T cells sorted from blood, obtained at week 52, from a patient treated with tofacitinib. CDR3 DNA sequence: TGTGCCAGCAGTGTCGGCTCCGAGACCCAGTACTTC. This encodes CASSVGSETQYF.